This TCR beta chain originates from a study of cytomegalovirus exposure and HLA in healthy donors. Study-wide results and caveats: Prediction of most subjects' HLA-A and HLA-B alleles by TCR beta sequences was reportedly accurate. A later analysis by the authors found several of the most significant clusters apparently linked to common viral pathogens. Rarity marked most TCR sequences, yet some public TCRs occurred in many donors. In all likelihood, a cluster of highly shared sequence variants was a sequencing artifact.

Points on this clone: Antigen: not known.

This CDR3 has 17 residues. Losses at the gene ends were 7 bases for V and 5 bases for J; bases not matched to a gene: 15. The germline V gene encodes CDR1 SNHLY and CDR2 FYNNEI. The PCR ran on 60 Vbeta and 13 Jbeta primers. Sequencing was performed with immunoSEQ multiplex PCR; in TCRdb, only in-frame clones are kept and a portion is missing. The sample yields roughly 150,000 clones, approximately 80% seen once. Sequencing was carried out using PBMCs. This sequence joins TRBV2 and TRBJ2-3; TRBD2 agrees at 10 bases. The clonotype originates from a middle-aged woman in good health and CMV-seronegative. The CDR3 DNA follows: TGTGCCAGCACCTACCCTCAGCGGGAGGGCCGAATAGATACGCAGTATTTT. Its protein is CASTYPQREGRIDTQYF. The full variable domain, in which reference TRBV2 and TRBJ2-3 provide the parts outside the CDR3, is EPEVTQTPSHQVTQMGQEVILRCVPISNHLYFYWYRQILGQKVEFLVSFYNNEISEKSEIFDDQFSVERPDGSNFTLKIRSTKLEDSAMYFCASTYPQREGRIDTQYFGPGTRLTVL.